The clone carrying this T cell receptor (beta chain) occurred once. The authors' processing: Using reference gene primer amplification, nucleated cell counts were estimated. Produced via immunoSEQ multiplex PCR; TCRdb's table is partial and in-frame only. V, J and clone size were drawn from that table, and D and trimming were deduced from the DNA. The sample has some 180,000 clones; roughly 82% are singletons. Enrolment of Seattle patients took place during active infection, and they were followed longitudinally. This CDR3 has 17 residues. Germline trimming cut 2 bases from V and 2 bases from J; bases unmatched to any gene: 7. Germline-derived CDR1 and CDR2 are SGHDN and FVKESK. The sample comes from a study of blood T cell repertoires in COVID-19. Whole-study context: The samples span acute and convalescent COVID-19 from the United States, Italy and Spain. PBMCs, B-cell-depleted T cells, or T cells were the source of the cDNA or gDNA that made up the material.

Material: peripheral blood. This sequence joins TRBV14 and TRBJ2-2, with 8 bases fitting TRBD1. This TCR was recovered from a woman aged 60-75 years with COVID-19, enrolled during active disease. The chain's CDR3 is CASSQWAGGLNTGELFF. CDR3 coding DNA: TGTGCCAGCAGCCAATGGGCAGGGGGCCTTAACACCGGGGAGCTGTTTTTT.